This TCR beta chain was sequenced for a study of T cell responses to AZD1222 COVID-19 vaccine. Study observations and caveats: Repertoire sampling occurred only after the peak T cell response. Seropositive AZD1222 recipients at baseline numbered only five or six.

On this clone itself: The antigen remains undetermined.

The assay was immunoSEQ multiplex PCR, and TCRdb's table has in-frame clones only and misses some. The sample carries 130,000 or so clones, approximately 88% recorded once. The CDR3 covers 13 residues. V lost 1 base and J lost 6, with 9 bases in between. Germline assignment: CDR1 MGHRA and CDR2 YSYEKL. The chain recombines TRBV4-1 with TRBJ1-2, with a tentative D call TRBD1 (5 bases). This specimen was peripheral blood, taken on day 0 of AZD1222 vaccination. The clonotype was recovered from an adult in good health. As DNA, the CDR3 is TGCGCCAGCAGCCAAGTGAGGGGAAATGGCTACACCTTC. Protein product: CASSQVRGNGYTF.